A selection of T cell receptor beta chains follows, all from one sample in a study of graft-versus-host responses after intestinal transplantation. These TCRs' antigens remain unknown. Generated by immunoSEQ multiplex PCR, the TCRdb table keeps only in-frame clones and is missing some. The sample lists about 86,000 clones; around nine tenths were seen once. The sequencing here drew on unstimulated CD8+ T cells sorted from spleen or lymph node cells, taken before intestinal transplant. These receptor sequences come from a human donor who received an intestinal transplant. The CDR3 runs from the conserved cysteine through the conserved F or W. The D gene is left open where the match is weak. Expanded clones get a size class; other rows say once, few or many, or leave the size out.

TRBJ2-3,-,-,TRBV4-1,TGCGCCAGCAGCCAACAAGATCGGGGCACAGATACGCAGTATTTT,CASSQQDRGTDTQYF
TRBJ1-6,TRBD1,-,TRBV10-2,TGCGCCAGCAGTGAGTTACAGGGGAATTCACCCCTCCACTTT,CASSELQGNSPLHF
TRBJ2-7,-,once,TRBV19,TGTGCCAGTAGTACGATGACAGCCTACGAGCAGTACTTC,CASSTMTAYEQYF
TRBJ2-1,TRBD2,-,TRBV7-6,TGTGCCAGCAGCACGGGACTAGCGGCATACAATGAGCAGTTCTTC,CASSTGLAAYNEQFF
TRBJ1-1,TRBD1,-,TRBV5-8,TGTGCCAGCAGCAGCGGACAGGAGTACGTCTCGGCTTTCTTT,CASSSGQEYVSAFF
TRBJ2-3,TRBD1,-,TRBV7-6,TGTGCCAGCAGCTTGACAGGGTCTCAAGATACGCAGTATTTT,CASSLTGSQDTQYF
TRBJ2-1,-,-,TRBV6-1,TGTGCGAGGGAACTAGCCTCCTACAATGAGCAGTTCTTC,CARELASYNEQFF
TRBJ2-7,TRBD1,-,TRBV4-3,TGCGCCAGCAGCCATCCGGGACAGGGGATGTACGAGCAGTACTTC,CASSHPGQGMYEQYF
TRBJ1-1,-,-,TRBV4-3,TGCGCCAGCAGCCAAGGAGTCGTGACCCCGGGGACTGAAGCTTTCTTT,CASSQGVVTPGTEAFF
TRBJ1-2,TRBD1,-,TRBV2,TGTGCCAGCAGGAAAGGCCCGTCCGGACAGGACCTATATGGCTACACCTTC,CASRKGPSGQDLYGYTF
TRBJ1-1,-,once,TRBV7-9,TGTGCCAGCAGCTTTCGACAAAACACTGAAGCTTTCTTT,CASSFRQNTEAFF
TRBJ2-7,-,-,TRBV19,TGTGCCAGTAGTATACAGGGGACCTACGAGCAGTACTTC,CASSIQGTYEQYF
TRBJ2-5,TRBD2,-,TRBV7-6,TGTGCCAGCAGCTTTAGCGGGGGTCAAGAGACCCAGTACTTC,CASSFSGGQETQYF
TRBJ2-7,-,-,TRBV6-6,TGTGCCAGCAGTCAGATCTACGAGCAGTACTTC,CASSQIYEQYF
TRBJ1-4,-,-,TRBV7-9,TGTGCCAGCAGCACCCCACAGGTAGAAAGTGAAAAACTGTTTTTT,CASSTPQVESEKLFF
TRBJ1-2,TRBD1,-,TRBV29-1,TGCAGCGTTGAGAGGGACAGGGACTATGGCTACACCTTC,CSVERDRDYGYTF
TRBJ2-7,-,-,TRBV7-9,TGTGCCAGCAGGCCCCCCAGCTCCTACGAGCAGTACTTC,CASRPPSSYEQYF
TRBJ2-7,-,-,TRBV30,TGTGCCTGTGACCCCCCTGGACAATCTCGCGAGCAGTACTTC,CACDPPGQSREQYF
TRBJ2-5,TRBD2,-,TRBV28,TGTGCCAGCAGTCTCGGACTAGCGGGGCAAGAGACCCAGTACTTC,CASSLGLAGQETQYF
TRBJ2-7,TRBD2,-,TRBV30,TGTGCCTGGAGTCGGGGAGGGGACGAGCAGTACTTC,CAWSRGGDEQYF
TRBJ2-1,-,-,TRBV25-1,TGTGCCAGCAGTGATGTGATAGCGGTTGAACCCTACAATGAGCAGTTCTTC,CASSDVIAVEPYNEQFF
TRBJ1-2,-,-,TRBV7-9,TGTGCCAGCAGCAACTATGGAGGCTACACCTTC,CASSNYGGYTF
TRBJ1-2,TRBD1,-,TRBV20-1,TGCCACAGGGGGCAAGGCTACACCTTC,CHRGQGYTF
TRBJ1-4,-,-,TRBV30,TGTGCCTGGGAAACAGGGAACGAAAAACTGTTTTTT,CAWETGNEKLFF
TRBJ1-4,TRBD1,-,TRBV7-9,TGTGCCAGCAGCCCGGGACAGGGGAATGAAAAACTGTTTTTT,CASSPGQGNEKLFF
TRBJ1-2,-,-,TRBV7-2,TGTGCCAGCAGCTTAGATCGGGGGGCAGGCTATGGCTACACCTTC,CASSLDRGAGYGYTF
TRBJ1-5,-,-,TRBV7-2,TGTGCCAGCAGTCCCGGGGGGGGACGACAGCCCCAGCATTTT,CASSPGGGRQPQHF
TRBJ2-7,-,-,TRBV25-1,TGTGCCAGCAGTGGCCTACTAGCACCCGAGCAGTACTTC,CASSGLLAPEQYF
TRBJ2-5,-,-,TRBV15,TGTGCCACCAGCAGAGTCCCACAGGGGACTCCTGGTGAGACCCAGTACTTC,CATSRVPQGTPGETQYF
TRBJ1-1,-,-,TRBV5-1,TGCGCCAGCAGCTTGCGCGACGAGGATGAAGCTTTCTTT,CASSLRDEDEAFF
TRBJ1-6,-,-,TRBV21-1,TGTGCCAGCAGCTCAGTGGTCCCGGGTTCACCCCTCCACTTT,CASSSVVPGSPLHF
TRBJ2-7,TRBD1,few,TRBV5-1,TGCGCCAGCAGCTCCACAGGGGACGAGCAGTACTTC,CASSSTGDEQYF
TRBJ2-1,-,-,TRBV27,TGTGCCAGCGGGCTAGGGCAGGGAATTGTCGATGAGCAGTTCTTC,CASGLGQGIVDEQFF
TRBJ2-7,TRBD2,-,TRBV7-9,TGTGCCAGCAGCCAGGTAGCGGGAGGCCTCTCCTACGAGCAGTACTTC,CASSQVAGGLSYEQYF
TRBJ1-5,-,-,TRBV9,TGTGCCAGCAGCGTAGCAGGCAATCAGCCCCAGCATTTT,CASSVAGNQPQHF
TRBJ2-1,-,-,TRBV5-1,TGCGCCAGCAGCTTGAGGGGGGGCTCCTACAATGAGCAGTTCTTC,CASSLRGGSYNEQFF
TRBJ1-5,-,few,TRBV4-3,TGCGCCAGCAGCCCTTGGCGGGATCAGCCCCAGCATTTT,CASSPWRDQPQHF
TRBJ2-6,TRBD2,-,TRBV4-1,TGCGCCAGCAGCGGGACTAGCGGGCTCTCTGGGGCCAACGTCCTGACTTTC,CASSGTSGLSGANVLTF